These 2 T cell receptor beta chains share one sample of origin, sequenced in a study of T cells in women clearing cervical HPV infection. Assay: immunoSEQ multiplex PCR; the TCRdb copy retains only in-frame clones and omits some. Listed are tens of thousands of clones; around 24% falls within the top ten. The sequenced sample was blood buffy coat. The receptor source for this set is a woman aged 18-69 years with a cervical HPV16 infection that either progressed to CIN3+ or cleared (not recorded which).

Points on this clone: A junction boundary mismatches the germline segment, possibly from a read error. The CDR3 extends 3 residues past the end of the read, so its final part is completed from the germline J gene. This sequence joins TRBV5-1 and TRBJ1-1; TRBD1 aligns across 12 bases. The germline V gene encodes CDR1 SGHRS and CDR2 YFSETQ. CDR3 length equals 16 residues. The CDR3 sequence is CASTLGQGASAPEAFF. The sequenced part of the CDR3 DNA is TGCGCCAGCACCTTGGGACAGGGGGCCAGCGCTCCTGAA. The complete variable domain, with remaining parts taken from reference TRBV5-1 and TRBJ1-1, reads KAGVTQTPRYLIKTRGQQVTLSCSPISGHRSVSWYQQTPGQGLQFLFEYFSETQRNKGNFPGRFSGRQFSNSRSEMNVSTLELGDSALYLCASTLGQGASAPEAFFGQGTRLTVV.

With respect to this clone: The read falls 3 residues short of the CDR3 end, and the missing part is taken from the germline J gene. This rearrangement joins TRBV19 to TRBJ2-3; 7 bases agree with TRBD1. Germline V lookup: CDR1 LNHDA, CDR2 SQIVND (reference sequence). CDR3 length: 16 residues. CDR3 region: CASSIGLFGTEETQYF. CDR3 DNA (partial): TGTGCCAGTAGTATAGGGTTGTTTGGGACAGAAGAGACG. The whole variable domain, filled in from reference TRBV19 and TRBJ2-3, reads DGGITQSPKYLFRKEGQNVTLSCEQNLNHDAMYWYRQDPGQGLRLIYYSQIVNDFQKGDIAEGYSVSREKKESFPLTVTSAQKNPTAFYLCASSIGLFGTEETQYFGPGTRLTVL.